The 17 T cell receptor beta chains below come from one sample, sequenced in a study of OX40 agonist ivuxolimab in advanced cancers. The data were produced by immunoSEQ multiplex PCR, yet TCRdb's version contains in-frame clones alone and is incomplete. The sample holds around 50,000 clones, about four fifths seen once. Sequenced material: CD4+ or CD8+ T cells sorted from blood, taken in a trial of the OX40 agonist ivuxolimab. These TCRs come from an adult with an advanced solid tumor such as melanoma, head and neck, liver or kidney cancer.

The V call is TRBV6-5, the J call TRBJ2-3; weak D call: TRBD2 (6 bases). Trimming took off 6 bases at V and 6 bases at J, with 13 bases between the two ends. Germline loops: CDR1 MNHEY, CDR2 SVGAGI. The CDR3 loop spans 13 amino acids. CDR3 nucleotide sequence: TGTGCCAGCAGGGGTCGGGAGTTTGATACGCAGTATTTT. It translates to CASRGREFDTQYF.

The gene calls are TRBV7-8 and TRBJ2-5; D is undetermined. The V gene lost 1 base and the J gene lost 5 bases, with 5 bases spanning the gap. From germline, CDR1 is SGHVS and CDR2 FQNEAQ. The length of the CDR3 is 12 residues. The CDR3 is CASSLVKETQYF. For the CDR3, the DNA is TGTGCCAGCAGCTTAGTCAAGGAGACCCAGTACTTC.

The rearrangement links TRBV5-1 to TRBJ1-4; 7 bases match TRBD1. This CDR3 is built from 14 residues. The ends lost 4 bases at V and 6 bases at J; junction bases unmatched: 6. Germline CDR1 and CDR2: SGHRS and YFSETQ. CDR3 DNA sequence: TGCGCCAGCAGCAAAGGGACAGACGATGAAAAACTGTTTTTT. Translating gives CASSKGTDDEKLFF.

This clone was detected only a few times. This rearrangement joins TRBV7-2 to TRBJ2-7; no reliable D call. V was trimmed by 5 bases and J by 2 bases, leaving 13 bases between them. Germline loops: CDR1 SGHTA, CDR2 FQGNSA. CDR3 size: 14 residues. Here the CDR3 reads CASSRGRTTYEQYF. DNA for the CDR3: TGTGCCAGCAGCAGAGGACGTACCACCTACGAGCAGTACTTC. The entire variable domain, with the rest obtained from reference TRBV7-2 and TRBJ2-7, is as follows: GAGVSQSPSNKVTEKGKDVELRCDPISGHTALYWYRQSLGQGLEFLIYFQGNSAPDKSGLPSDRFSAERTGGSVSTLTIQRTQQEDSAVYLCASSRGRTTYEQYFGPGTRLTVT.

This rearrangement joins TRBV5-5 to TRBJ2-7, with a tentative D call TRBD2 (6 bases). Trimming pared 4 bases from V and 0 bases from J, leaving 14 bases between. Per the germline V gene, CDR1 is SGHKS and CDR2 is YYEKEE (reference sequence). The CDR3 contains 15 residues. The CDR3 here is CASSRRDFSSYEQYF. CDR3 coding DNA: TGTGCCAGCAGCCGAAGGGACTTCAGCTCCTACGAGCAGTACTTC.

CDR3 loop: CASSQDFTGRQETQYF. CDR3 DNA sequence: TGCGCCAGCAGCCAAGATTTTACAGGCCGCCAAGAGACCCAGTACTTC. The chain employs TRBV4-3 and TRBJ2-5, with D perhaps TRBD1 (5 bases). The V end was cut by 0 bases, the J end by 1 base, with 12 bases between. Germline V lookup: CDR1 LGHNA, CDR2 YSLEER. The CDR3 is 16 residues long.

The V and J genes are TRBV4-3 and TRBJ1-5; no definite D call. The CDR3 is 16 residues long. Germline-derived CDR1 and CDR2 are LGHNA and YSLEER. Trimming took off 0 bases at V and 0 bases at J, with 9 bases between the two ends. CDR3 sequence (DNA): TGCGCCAGCAGCCAAGATCTTGCAACTAGCAATCAGCCCCAGCATTTT. Residues: CASSQDLATSNQPQHF.

The V gene is TRBV6-6, the J gene TRBJ2-7; the match to TRBD1 covers 10 bases. The CDR3 extends over 15 amino acids. CDR1 is MNHNY, CDR2 SVGAGI, per germline (reference sequence). V shed 4 bases and J 5 bases; nucleotides not matched to a gene: 8. CDR3 in amino acids: CASSFWGQGSHEQYF. The CDR3 bases are TGTGCCAGCAGTTTTTGGGGACAGGGGAGCCACGAGCAGTACTTC.

The chain carries TRBV19 and TRBJ1-2; no definite D call. The V gene lost 0 bases and the J gene lost 1 base, with 9 bases spanning the gap. The CDR3 runs to 15 residues. Germline CDR1 is LNHDA and CDR2 is SQIVND (reference sequence). The CDR3 here is CASSIDREVNYGYTF. CDR3 DNA sequence: TGTGCCAGTAGTATAGATCGAGAGGTTAACTATGGCTACACCTTC.

This rearrangement joins TRBV14 to TRBJ2-1; the match to TRBD2 covers 13 bases. V lost 4 bases to trimming and J lost 7 bases; unmatched junction nucleotides: 4. This CDR3 has 15 residues. The germline V gene has CDR1 SGHDN and CDR2 FVKESK. This chain's CDR3 is CASSLGTSGTNEQFF. CDR3 coding DNA: TGTGCCAGCAGCCTCGGGACTAGCGGGACGAATGAGCAGTTCTTC. The full variable domain, completed using reference TRBV14 and TRBJ2-1, is EAGVTQFPSHSVIEKGQTVTLRCDPISGHDNLYWYRRVMGKEIKFLLHFVKESKQDESGMPNNRFLAERTGGTYSTLKVQPAELEDSGVYFCASSLGTSGTNEQFFGPGTRLTVL.

The CDR3 loop is CASSLEVAGAYEQYF. The CDR3 DNA sequence: TGTGCCAGCAGCTTAGAAGTAGCGGGAGCCTACGAGCAGTACTTC. The rearrangement joins TRBV7-6 to TRBJ2-7; 9 bases line up with TRBD2. CDR3 size: 15 residues. With 1 base clipped from V and 2 bases from J, the junction kept 3 bases outside the gene matches. Germline V gene lookup returns CDR1 SGHVS and CDR2 FNYEAQ.

The CDR3 loop is CASSLTGSGVSTNEKLFF. In DNA form, the CDR3 reads TGTGCCAGCAGTTTAACCGGTTCAGGGGTTTCCACTAATGAAAAACTGTTTTTT. This chain joins TRBV28 and TRBJ1-4, with D perhaps TRBD1 (6 bases). The CDR3 runs to 18 residues. Trimming took 2 bases from V and 2 from J, leaving 18 bases between them. Per germline, CDR1 MDHEN and CDR2 SYDVKM.

The chain is built from TRBV30 and TRBJ1-1; D possibly corresponds to TRBD1 (5 bases). The V and J ends lost 0 bases and 8 bases respectively, with 7 bases between them. The CDR3 is made up of 11 amino acids. CDR1 is GTSNPN, CDR2 SVGIG, per germline (reference sequence). The CDR3 nucleotides are TGTGCCTGGAGTGTTGGGGGGGAAGCTTTCTTT. Amino acids: CAWSVGGEAFF.

The gene calls are TRBV18 and TRBJ1-2, with 7 bases fitting TRBD1. The CDR3 runs 15 residues. Germline trimming cut 6 bases from V and 2 bases from J; bases unmatched to any gene: 9. Germline values: CDR1 KGHSH, CDR2 LQKENI. As DNA, the CDR3 is TGTGCCAGCTCTGCGACAGGGCCGGGAAACTATGGCTACACCTTC. Translating gives CASSATGPGNYGYTF.

V and J are TRBV6-6 and TRBJ2-5, with D perhaps matching TRBD2 (5 bases). CDR3 size: 14 residues. The germline CDR1 and CDR2 sequences are MNHNY and SVGAGI (reference sequence). V lost 6 bases, J lost 4 bases, and 15 bases lay in between. DNA of the CDR3: TGTGCCAGCAGCCTCATACGGGGAGTAGAGACCCAGTACTTC. This sequence encodes CASSLIRGVETQYF.

The chain has TRBV28 and TRBJ2-5; 11 nucleotides agree with TRBD2. The length of the CDR3 is 16 residues. V was clipped by 10 bases and J by 3 bases; unmatched bases: 13. Germline V gene data show CDR1 as MDHEN and CDR2 as SYDVKM. The CDR3 nucleotides are TGTGCCACGCCTGGACTAGCGGGCCTTATAAAAGAGACCCAGTACTTC. Its translation is CATPGLAGLIKETQYF.

J is TRBJ2-3 and V is TRBV28; D not resolved. The germline V and J ends were trimmed by 8 bases and 0 bases, with 15 bases remaining between them. The CDR3 has 15 amino acids. The germline V gene encodes CDR1 MDHEN and CDR2 SYDVKM. The CDR3 DNA sequence: TGTGCCAGCGGCGACCAGAGCCCTAGCACAGATACGCAGTATTTT. Protein sequence: CASGDQSPSTDTQYF.